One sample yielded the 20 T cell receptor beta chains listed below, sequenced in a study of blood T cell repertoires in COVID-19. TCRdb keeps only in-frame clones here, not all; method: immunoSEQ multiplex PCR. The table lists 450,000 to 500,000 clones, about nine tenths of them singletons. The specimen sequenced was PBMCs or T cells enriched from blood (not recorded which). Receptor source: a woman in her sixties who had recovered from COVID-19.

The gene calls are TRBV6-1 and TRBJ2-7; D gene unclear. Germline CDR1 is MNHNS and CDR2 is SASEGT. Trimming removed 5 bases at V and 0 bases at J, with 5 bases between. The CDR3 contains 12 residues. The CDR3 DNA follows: TGTGCCAGCAGTTCCGTCTCCTACGAGCAGTACTTC. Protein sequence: CASSSVSYEQYF.

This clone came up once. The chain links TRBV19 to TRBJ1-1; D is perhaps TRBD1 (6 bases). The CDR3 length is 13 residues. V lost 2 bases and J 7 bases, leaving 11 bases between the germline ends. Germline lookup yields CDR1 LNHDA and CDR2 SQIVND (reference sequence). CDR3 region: CASSIQGRNEAFF. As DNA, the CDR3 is TGTGCCAGTAGTATACAGGGGAGAAATGAAGCTTTCTTT.

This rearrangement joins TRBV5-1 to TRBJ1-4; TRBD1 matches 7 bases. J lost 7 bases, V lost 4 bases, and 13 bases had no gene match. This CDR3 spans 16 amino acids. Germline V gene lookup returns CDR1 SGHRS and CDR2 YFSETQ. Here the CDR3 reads CASSPSTTGLPEKLFF. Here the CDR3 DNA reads TGCGCCAGCAGCCCCTCAACGACAGGGCTCCCTGAAAAACTGTTTTTT.

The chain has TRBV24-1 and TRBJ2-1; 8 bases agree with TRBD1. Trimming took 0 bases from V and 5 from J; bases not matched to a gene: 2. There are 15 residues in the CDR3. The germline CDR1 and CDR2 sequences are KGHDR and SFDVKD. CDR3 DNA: TGTGCCACCAGTGATTTGCAGGGGGCGGACAATGAGCAGTTCTTC. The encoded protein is CATSDLQGADNEQFF.

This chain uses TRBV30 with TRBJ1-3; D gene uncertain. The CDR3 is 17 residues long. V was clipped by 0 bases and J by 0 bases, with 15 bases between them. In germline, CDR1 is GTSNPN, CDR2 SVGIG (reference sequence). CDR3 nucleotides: TGTGCCTGGAGTGTACTAGGAGTCACCCGCTCTGGAAACACCATATATTTT. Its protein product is CAWSVLGVTRSGNTIYF.

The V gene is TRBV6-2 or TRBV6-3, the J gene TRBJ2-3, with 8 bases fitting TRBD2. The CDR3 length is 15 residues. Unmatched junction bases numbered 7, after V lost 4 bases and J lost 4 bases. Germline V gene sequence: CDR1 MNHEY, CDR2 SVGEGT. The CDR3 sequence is CASSSVAGGSDTQYF. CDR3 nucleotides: TGTGCCAGCAGTTCTGTCGCGGGGGGTTCAGATACGCAGTATTTT.

The CDR3 here is CASSYSGQGRTYGYTF. CDR3 DNA sequence: TGTGCCAGCAGTTACTCCGGACAGGGCCGGACCTATGGCTACACCTTC. The rearrangement joins TRBV6-5 to TRBJ1-2, with 8 bases that match TRBD1. The CDR3 has 16 amino acids. CDR1 is MNHEY, CDR2 SVGAGI, per germline. V shed 0 bases and J 4 bases; nucleotides not matched to a gene: 7.

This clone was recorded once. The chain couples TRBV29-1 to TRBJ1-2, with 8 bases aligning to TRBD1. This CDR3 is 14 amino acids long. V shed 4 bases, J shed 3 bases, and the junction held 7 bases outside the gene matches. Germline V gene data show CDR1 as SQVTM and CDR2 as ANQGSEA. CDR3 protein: CSVAVTGGDYGYTF. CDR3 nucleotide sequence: TGCAGCGTTGCAGTTACAGGGGGTGACTATGGCTACACCTTC.

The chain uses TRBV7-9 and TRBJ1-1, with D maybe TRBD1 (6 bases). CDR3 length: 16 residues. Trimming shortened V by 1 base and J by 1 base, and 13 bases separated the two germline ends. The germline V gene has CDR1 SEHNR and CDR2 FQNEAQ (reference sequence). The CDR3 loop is CASSLVPTGKNTEAFF. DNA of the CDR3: TGTGCCAGCAGCTTAGTCCCGACAGGCAAGAACACTGAAGCTTTCTTT.

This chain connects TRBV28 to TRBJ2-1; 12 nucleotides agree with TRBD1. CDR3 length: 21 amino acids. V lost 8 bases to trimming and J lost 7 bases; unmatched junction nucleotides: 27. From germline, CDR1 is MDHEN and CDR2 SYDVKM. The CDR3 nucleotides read TGTGCCAGCCCTCCTCGCGGGCATTGGGACAGGGGGCGCCCCCCGGTTAATGAGCAGTTCTTC. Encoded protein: CASPPRGHWDRGRPPVNEQFF.

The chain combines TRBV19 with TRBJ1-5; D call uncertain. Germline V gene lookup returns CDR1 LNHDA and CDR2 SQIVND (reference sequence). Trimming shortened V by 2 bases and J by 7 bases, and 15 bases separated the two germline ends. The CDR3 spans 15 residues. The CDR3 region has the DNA TGTGCCAGTAGTATAACCGAGGGAGGTAGGCAGCCCCAGCATTTT. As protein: CASSITEGGRQPQHF.

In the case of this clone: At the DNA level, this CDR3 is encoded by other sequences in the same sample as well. CDR3 nucleotide sequence: TGTGCCAGCAGCCAAGACAGGGGCGGTTCACCCCTCCACTTT. Its translation: CASSQDRGGSPLHF. The chain uses TRBV3-1 (or the pseudogene TRBV3-2) and TRBJ1-6, with TRBD1 as a possible D gene (6 bases). Germline-derived CDR1 and CDR2 are LGHDT and YNNKEL (reference sequence). The CDR3 has 14 residues. The V end lost 0 bases, the J end lost 9 bases, and 9 bases lay between the germline ends.

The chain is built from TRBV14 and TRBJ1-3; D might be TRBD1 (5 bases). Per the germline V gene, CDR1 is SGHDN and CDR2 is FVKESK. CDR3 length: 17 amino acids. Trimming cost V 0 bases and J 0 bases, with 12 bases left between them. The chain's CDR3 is CASSQDQGHLSGNTIYF. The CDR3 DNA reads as TGTGCCAGCAGCCAAGATCAAGGACACCTCTCTGGAAACACCATATATTTT. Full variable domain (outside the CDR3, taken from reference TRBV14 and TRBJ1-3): EAGVTQFPSHSVIEKGQTVTLRCDPISGHDNLYWYRRVMGKEIKFLLHFVKESKQDESGMPNNRFLAERTGGTYSTLKVQPAELEDSGVYFCASSQDQGHLSGNTIYFGEGSWLTVV.

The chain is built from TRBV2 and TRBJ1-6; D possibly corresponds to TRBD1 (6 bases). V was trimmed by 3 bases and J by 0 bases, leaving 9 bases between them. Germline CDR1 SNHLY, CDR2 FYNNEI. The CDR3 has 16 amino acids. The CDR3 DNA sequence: TGTGCCAGCAGTGACAGGGGTAGCTCCTATAATTCACCCCTCCACTTT. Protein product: CASSDRGSSYNSPLHF.

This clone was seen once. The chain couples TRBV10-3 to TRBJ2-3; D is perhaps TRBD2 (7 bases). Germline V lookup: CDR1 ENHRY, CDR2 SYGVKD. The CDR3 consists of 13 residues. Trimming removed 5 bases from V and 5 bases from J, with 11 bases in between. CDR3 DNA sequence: TGTGCCATCAGTCGGGGGGCTGGAGATACGCAGTATTTT. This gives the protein CAISRGAGDTQYF.

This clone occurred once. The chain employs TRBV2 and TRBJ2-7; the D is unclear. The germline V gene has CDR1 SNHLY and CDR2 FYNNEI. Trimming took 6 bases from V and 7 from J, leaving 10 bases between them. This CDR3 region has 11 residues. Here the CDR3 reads CASRRSGEQYF. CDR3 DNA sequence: TGTGCCAGCAGACGTTCCGGGGAGCAGTACTTC.

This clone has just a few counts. The DNA of the CDR3 is TGTGCCAGCAGTTTCGCAGGGGGCAATCAGCCCCAGCATTTT. Encoded protein: CASSFAGGNQPQHF. This chain connects TRBV27 to TRBJ1-5; the D gene is possibly TRBD1 (6 bases). Germline V gives CDR1 MNHEY, CDR2 SMNVEV (reference sequence). This CDR3 contains 14 residues. V shed 3 bases and J shed 2 bases, with 8 bases lying between them.

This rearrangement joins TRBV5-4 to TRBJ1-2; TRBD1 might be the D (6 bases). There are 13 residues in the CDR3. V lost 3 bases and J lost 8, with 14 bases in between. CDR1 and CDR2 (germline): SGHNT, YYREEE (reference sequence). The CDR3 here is CASSSTTGIGYTF. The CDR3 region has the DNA TGTGCCAGCAGCTCAACAACAGGGATCGGCTACACCTTC.

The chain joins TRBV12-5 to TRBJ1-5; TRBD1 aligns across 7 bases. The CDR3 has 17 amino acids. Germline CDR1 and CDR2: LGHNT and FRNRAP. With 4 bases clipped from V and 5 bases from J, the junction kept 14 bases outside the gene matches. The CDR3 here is CASGSDYLDRVHQPQHF. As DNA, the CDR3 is TGTGCTAGTGGTTCAGACTACCTTGACAGGGTACATCAGCCCCAGCATTTT. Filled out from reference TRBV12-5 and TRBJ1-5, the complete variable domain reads DARVTQTPRHKVTEMGQEVTMRCQPILGHNTVFWYRQTMMQGLELLAYFRNRAPLDDSGMPKDRFSAEMPDATLATLKIQPSEPRDSAVYFCASGSDYLDRVHQPQHFGDGTRLSIL.

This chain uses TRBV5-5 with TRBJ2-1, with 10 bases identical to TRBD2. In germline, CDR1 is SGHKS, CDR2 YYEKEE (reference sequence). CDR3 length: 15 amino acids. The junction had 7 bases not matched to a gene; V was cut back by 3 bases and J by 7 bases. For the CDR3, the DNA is TGTGCCAGCAGCTGGAGCGGGGGGGCCAGAAATGAGCAGTTCTTC. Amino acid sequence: CASSWSGGARNEQFF.